This entry lists 32 T cell receptor beta chains sequenced from one sample in a study of T cells after yellow fever vaccination. TCRdb ran MiXCR on the 5' RACE reads and lists one entry per CDR3 protein. The sample carries 200,000 to 250,000 distinct CDR3 sequences, roughly 7.2% recorded once. This material consisted of CD4+ T cells sorted from PBMCs, taken 15 days after the yellow fever booster vaccination. The receptor source for this set is a man aged 30 to 45 who received the YFV17D yellow fever vaccine.

The chain combines TRBV11-2 with TRBJ2-5, with D hard to call. This CDR3 region has 15 residues. The ends were cut back, 1 base at V and 2 bases at J, with 11 bases in the middle. The germline V gene has CDR1 SGHAT and CDR2 FQNNGV. The CDR3 is CASSLVGLGQETQYF. Written as DNA, the CDR3 is TGTGCCAGCAGCTTAGTGGGTCTGGGGCAAGAGACCCAGTACTTC.

The chain joins TRBV7-2 to TRBJ2-3; 7 bases line up with TRBD2. Germline V gene lookup returns CDR1 SGHTA and CDR2 FQGNSA. CDR3 length: 15 residues. The V segment lost 4 bases and the J segment 6 bases; nucleotides outside the gene matches: 10. CDR3 sequence: CASSSTGGRADTQYF. Written as DNA, the CDR3 is TGTGCCAGCAGCTCCACCGGGGGGAGGGCTGATACGCAGTATTTT.

The chain has TRBV6-2 or TRBV6-3 and TRBJ1-3, with D unclear. CDR3 length: 13 residues. Germline V gene data show CDR1 as MNHEY and CDR2 as SVGEGT. Trimming cost V 10 bases and J 0 bases, with 10 bases left between them. The CDR3 here is CATIYDSGNTIYF. DNA for the CDR3: TGTGCCACCATTTACGACTCTGGAAACACCATATATTTT.

This clonotype was recorded at least ten times. The rearrangement joins TRBV5-1 to TRBJ2-3; D is undetermined. Germline CDR1 reads SGHRS; CDR2 reads YFSETQ. The CDR3 totals 15 residues. Deletions cut 4 bases from V and 6 bases from J, with 18 bases between. The CDR3 region has the DNA TGCGCCAGCAGCACCAATTACGCCCCTTCCGATACGCAGTATTTT. As protein: CASSTNYAPSDTQYF.

V usage is TRBV12-3 or TRBV12-4 and J usage is TRBJ2-5, with D perhaps TRBD1 (6 bases). Trimming removed 1 base from V and 5 bases from J, with 11 bases in between. The CDR3 length is 14 residues. CDR3 protein: CASSLDRERETQYF. The CDR3 coding sequence is TGTGCCAGCAGTTTAGACAGGGAGAGGGAGACCCAGTACTTC.

This clonotype was detected many times. V gene TRBV2 combines with J gene TRBJ2-2, with a tentative D call TRBD1 (6 bases). Germline assignment: CDR1 SNHLY and CDR2 FYNNEI. The CDR3 sequence is 14 residues long. Trimming stripped 5 bases from V and 2 bases from J, with 9 bases between. The CDR3 reads CASSSGANTGELFF. CDR3 nucleotides: TGTGCCAGCAGTTCAGGGGCTAACACCGGGGAGCTGTTTTTT.

This clonotype was observed at least ten times. This chain connects TRBV12-3 or TRBV12-4 to TRBJ2-1, with TRBD1 identical over 8 bases. Losses at the gene ends were 6 bases for V and 8 bases for J; bases not matched to a gene: 6. This CDR3 comprises 13 residues. CDR3 sequence reads: CASRRGQGYEQFF. The DNA of the CDR3 is TGTGCCAGCAGACGCGGACAGGGCTATGAGCAGTTCTTC.

This clonotype was seen just once. At one end the junction does not follow the germline gene, possibly because of a read error. The chain recombines TRBV7-2 with TRBJ2-5; 7 bases match TRBD1. Germline V lookup: CDR1 SGHTA, CDR2 FQGNSA. CDR3 length: 13 residues. The CDR3 protein is CASSRGRQETHYF. The CDR3 DNA follows: TGTGCCAGCAGTAGGGGGCGGCAAGAGACCCATTACTTC.

This clonotype was seen at least ten times. This chain uses TRBV20-1 with TRBJ2-3; D assignment may be TRBD1 or TRBD2 (5 bases each). CDR1 and CDR2 from the germline V gene are DFQATT and SNEGSKA (reference sequence). The V end lost 7 bases, the J end lost 5 bases, and 13 bases lay between the germline ends. This CDR3 has 12 amino acids. The CDR3, as DNA: TGCAGTGGGGGGAGAGAAAGAGATACGCAGTATTTT. Translated: CSGGRERDTQYF.

Ten or more counts support this clonotype. The chain recombines TRBV20-1 with TRBJ2-5, with 7 bases that match TRBD2. The V gene end was trimmed by 4 bases and the J gene end by 1 base; junction bases not matched to a gene: 9. The CDR3 spans 15 residues. Germline V gene sequence: CDR1 DFQATT, CDR2 SNEGSKA (reference sequence). The CDR3 nucleotides read TGCAGTGCTACCTCCATACTAGCGTCCCAAGAGACCCAGTACTTC. Amino acids: CSATSILASQETQYF.

This clonotype was found a few times. A read error may account for a junction end that differs from germline. The chain has TRBV2 and TRBJ2-5; possibly TRBD1 or TRBD2 for D (5 bases each). This CDR3 comprises 14 residues. CDR1 and CDR2 from the germline V gene are SNHLY and FYNNEI. For the CDR3, the DNA is TGTGCCAGCAGCGAAGCTAGAGGGGCGGAGACCCAGTACTTC. Its protein is CASSEARGAETQYF.

This chain uses TRBV6-2 or TRBV6-3 with TRBJ2-1, with 15 nucleotides matching TRBD2. The V segment lost 7 bases and the J segment 5 bases; nucleotides outside the gene matches: 15. Germline V gene data show CDR1 as MNHEY and CDR2 as SVGEGT. The CDR3 runs 19 residues. In nucleotides, the CDR3 is TGTGCCAGCAATAGTATTCGGACTAGCGGGAGGGCCGTCGACAATGAGCAGTTCTTC. It codes for CASNSIRTSGRAVDNEQFF.

The J gene is TRBJ2-5, the V gene TRBV12-2; TRBD2, the table's D call, lacks a check against the DNA. TRBV12-2 represents a pseudogene. The length of the CDR3 is 19 residues. In DNA form, the CDR3 reads TGTGCAAGTCGCCATGGGTGTGATGGGCGACTAGCGGGTAAAGAGACCCAGTACTTC. It specifies CASRHGCDGRLAGKETQYF.

The genes are TRBV6-2 or TRBV6-3 and TRBJ2-1; D gene ambiguous. The CDR3 sequence is 17 residues long. Germline V gene sequence: CDR1 MNHEY, CDR2 SVGEGT. The germline V and J ends were trimmed by 4 bases and 1 base, with 17 bases remaining between them. CDR3 in amino acids: CASSSARSGPSYNEQFF. CDR3 coding DNA: TGTGCCAGCAGTTCCGCGCGCAGTGGGCCATCCTACAATGAGCAGTTCTTC.

This chain connects TRBV9 to TRBJ2-2; the D is unclear. The CDR3 contains 14 residues. With 0 bases removed from V and 1 base from J, the gap between germline ends came to 4 bases. Germline V lookup: CDR1 SGDLS, CDR2 YYNGEE. CDR3 DNA: TGTGCCAGCAGCGTAGTGGGGAACACCGGGGAGCTGTTTTTT. It is translated as CASSVVGNTGELFF.

This clonotype was seen a handful of times. This chain connects TRBV29-1 to TRBJ2-7, with no clear D. The CDR3 length is 12 residues. Trimming stripped 3 bases from V and 3 bases from J, with 9 bases between. The germline gives CDR1 SQVTM, CDR2 ANQGSEA. The CDR3 region is CSVDGSGYEQYF. The DNA of the CDR3 is TGCAGCGTTGACGGCTCGGGCTACGAGCAGTACTTC.

The chain combines TRBV6-1 with TRBJ2-2; perhaps TRBD2 as D (6 bases). Germline values: CDR1 MNHNS, CDR2 SASEGT. The CDR3 length is 15 residues. V lost 11 bases and J lost 3, with 19 bases in between. The CDR3 reads CASGPPTGDTGELFF. The CDR3 DNA is TGTGCCTCGGGTCCTCCCACGGGAGACACCGGGGAGCTGTTTTTT.

This clonotype was recorded many times. The chain joins TRBV6-2 or TRBV6-3 to TRBJ2-2; 13 nucleotides agree with TRBD2. From germline, CDR1 is MNHEY and CDR2 SVGEGT. The CDR3 has 14 residues. Trimming took 11 bases from V and 6 from J; bases not matched to a gene: 6. DNA of the CDR3: TGTGCCGTGCGGACTAGCGGGAGTGCCGGGGAGCTGTTTTTT. Protein sequence: CAVRTSGSAGELFF.

The rearrangement links TRBV5-1 to TRBJ2-7, with 8 bases aligning to TRBD1. From germline, CDR1 is SGHRS and CDR2 YFSETQ. V dropped 4 bases and J dropped 2; count of bases not matched to a gene: 8. CDR3 length equals 15 residues. CDR3 bases: TGCGCCAGCAGCCAAACGACAGGGGAGCCCTACGAGCAGTACTTC. Translated, it gives CASSQTTGEPYEQYF.

V gene TRBV29-1 combines with J gene TRBJ2-1, with TRBD2 identical over 9 bases. J lost 8 bases, V lost 4 bases, and 9 bases had no gene match. The CDR3 has 14 residues. Per the germline V gene, CDR1 is SQVTM and CDR2 is ANQGSEA. CDR3 sequence (DNA): TGCAGCGTTGGTACCGGACTAGCGCCTTATGAGCAGTTCTTC. Translation: CSVGTGLAPYEQFF.

This chain connects TRBV20-1 to TRBJ2-7; 7 bases fit TRBD2. CDR1 DFQATT and CDR2 SNEGSKA come from the germline V gene (reference sequence). V lost 3 bases and J lost 5; bases outside the gene matches: 13. CDR3 length: 15 residues. The CDR3 reads CSASRTGTTRDEQYF. The CDR3 nucleotides are TGCAGTGCTAGTAGGACCGGGACTACCCGCGACGAGCAGTACTTC.

In this sample, this clonotype turned up many times. This chain links TRBV12-3 or TRBV12-4 with TRBJ2-2; no clear D gene. This CDR3 comprises 15 residues. Trimming removed 1 base from V and 1 base from J, with 7 bases in between. The chain's CDR3 is CASSLGRQNTGELFF. For the CDR3, the DNA is TGTGCCAGCAGTTTAGGCAGGCAGAACACCGGGGAGCTGTTTTTT.

The chain employs TRBV27 and TRBJ2-5; 11 bases fit TRBD2. The germline CDR1 and CDR2 sequences are MNHEY and SMNVEV (reference sequence). The CDR3 totals 17 residues. The ends lost 4 bases at V and 4 bases at J; junction bases unmatched: 11. CDR3 nucleotides: TGTGCCAGCAGTTCCTTGTTAGCGGGAGGGCCGCGAGAGACCCAGTACTTC. Encoded protein: CASSSLLAGGPRETQYF.

The V call is TRBV27, the J call TRBJ2-7; possible D gene TRBD1, 6 bases. This CDR3 is built from 14 residues. V lost 6 bases to trimming and J lost 0 bases, with 12 bases between them. Germline CDR1 and CDR2: MNHEY and SMNVEV (reference sequence). CDR3 in amino acids: CASRTQGLSYEQYF. The CDR3 region has the DNA TGTGCCAGCAGAACCCAGGGGCTCTCCTACGAGCAGTACTTC.

This clonotype was observed a few times. The chain combines TRBV10-3 with TRBJ2-1; 12 bases map to TRBD1. V lost 4 bases and J lost 7; bases outside the gene matches: 17. Germline V gene lookup returns CDR1 ENHRY and CDR2 SYGVKD. The CDR3 is 19 residues long. CDR3 region: CAISVRDRGRLLRGNEQFF. The CDR3 nucleotides read TGTGCCATCAGTGTAAGGGACAGGGGGCGACTACTCCGTGGGAATGAGCAGTTCTTC.

The rearrangement uses TRBV18 and TRBJ2-3; D gene ambiguous. The CDR3 loop spans 16 amino acids. Germline-derived CDR1 and CDR2 are KGHSH and LQKENI. V was cut by 2 bases and J by 5 bases, with 17 bases left in between. Here the CDR3 reads CASSPVAPKLGDTQYF. The CDR3 nucleotides are TGTGCCAGCTCACCAGTGGCTCCCAAATTGGGAGATACGCAGTATTTT.

This clonotype came up a few times. The chain links TRBV20-1 to TRBJ2-6; 8 bases agree with TRBD1. The germline CDR1 and CDR2 sequences are DFQATT and SNEGSKA (reference sequence). Trimming at V came to 3 bases and at J to 0 bases, leaving 13 bases not matched to a gene. The CDR3 has 19 amino acids. This CDR3 reads CSARAAGTGFSSGANVLTF. CDR3 DNA sequence: TGCAGTGCTAGGGCTGCCGGGACAGGCTTTAGCTCTGGGGCCAACGTCCTGACTTTC.

The chain has TRBV4-1 and TRBJ2-3, with D perhaps matching TRBD2 (6 bases). Germline loops: CDR1 MGHRA, CDR2 YSYEKL. CDR3 length: 16 amino acids. The V end lost 5 bases, the J end lost 0 bases, and 15 bases lay between the germline ends. The CDR3 sequence: CASSARQTSSTDTQYF. CDR3 sequence (DNA): TGCGCCAGCAGCGCCCGACAGACTAGTAGCACAGATACGCAGTATTTT.

The chain combines TRBV20-1 with TRBJ2-1; tentative D call: TRBD1 (5 bases). Germline CDR1 is DFQATT and CDR2 is SNEGSKA (reference sequence). CDR3 length equals 19 residues. CDR3 in amino acids: CCGLGLGTVGASSYNEQFF. Here the CDR3 DNA reads TGCTGTGGGCTTGGGCTCGGTACTGTAGGGGCGTCCTCCTACAATGAGCAGTTCTTC.

This chain uses TRBV7-8 with TRBJ2-7; 9 nucleotides agree with TRBD1. Germline V gene lookup returns CDR1 SGHVS and CDR2 FQNEAQ. The CDR3 has 17 amino acids. Losses at the gene ends were 5 bases for V and 3 bases for J; bases not matched to a gene: 14. The CDR3 DNA reads TGTGCCAGCAGCGCGATACGACAGGGGGAAGGGTACTACGAGCAGTACTTC. It translates to CASSAIRQGEGYYEQYF.

V is TRBV14 and J is TRBJ1-2; D uncertain. Germline CDR1 is SGHDN and CDR2 is FVKESK. The CDR3 has 14 amino acids. V was clipped by 2 bases and J by 4 bases, with 11 bases between them. CDR3 DNA: TGTGCCAGCAGCCAAACTTCGACGGCCTATGGCTACACCTTC. Its protein product is CASSQTSTAYGYTF.

The rearrangement joins TRBV7-9 to TRBJ2-5, with D unresolved. Germline values: CDR1 SEHNR, CDR2 FQNEAQ (reference sequence). V lost 4 bases and J 6 bases, leaving 21 bases between the germline ends. CDR3 size: 16 residues. CDR3 DNA sequence: TGTGCCAGCAGCTCTTCTTACAGAAATCGCGGACAGACCCAGTACTTC. Translating it yields CASSSSYRNRGQTQYF.